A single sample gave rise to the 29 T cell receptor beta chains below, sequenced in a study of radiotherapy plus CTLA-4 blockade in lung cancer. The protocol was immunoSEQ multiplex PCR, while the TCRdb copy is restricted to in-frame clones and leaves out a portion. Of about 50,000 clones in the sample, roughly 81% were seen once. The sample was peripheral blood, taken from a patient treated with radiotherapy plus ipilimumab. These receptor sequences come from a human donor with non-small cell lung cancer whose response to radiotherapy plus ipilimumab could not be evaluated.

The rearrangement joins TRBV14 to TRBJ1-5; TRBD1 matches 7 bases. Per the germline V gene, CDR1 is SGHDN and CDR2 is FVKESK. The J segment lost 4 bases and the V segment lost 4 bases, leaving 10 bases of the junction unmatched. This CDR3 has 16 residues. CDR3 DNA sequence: TGTGCCAGCAGCCTAAGGCGGGACAGAACGAATCAGCCCCAGCATTTT. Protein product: CASSLRRDRTNQPQHF.

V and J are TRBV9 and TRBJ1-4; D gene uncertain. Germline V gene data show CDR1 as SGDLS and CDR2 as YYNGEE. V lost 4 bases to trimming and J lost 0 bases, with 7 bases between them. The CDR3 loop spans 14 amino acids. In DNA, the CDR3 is TGTGCCAGCAGCCCACAGCCAACTAATGAAAAACTGTTTTTT. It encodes CASSPQPTNEKLFF. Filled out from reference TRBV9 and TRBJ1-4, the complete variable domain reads DSGVTQTPKHLITATGQRVTLRCSPRSGDLSVYWYQQSLDQGLQFLIQYYNGEERAKGNILERFSAQQFPDLHSELNLSSLELGDSALYFCASSPQPTNEKLFFGSGTQLSVL.

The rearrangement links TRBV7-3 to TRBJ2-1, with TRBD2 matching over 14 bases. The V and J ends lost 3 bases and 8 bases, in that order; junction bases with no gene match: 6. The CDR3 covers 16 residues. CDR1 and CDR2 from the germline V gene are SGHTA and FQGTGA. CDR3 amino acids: CASSLTSGRAGDEQFF. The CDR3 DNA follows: TGTGCCAGCAGCTTGACTAGCGGGAGGGCTGGGGATGAGCAGTTCTTC.

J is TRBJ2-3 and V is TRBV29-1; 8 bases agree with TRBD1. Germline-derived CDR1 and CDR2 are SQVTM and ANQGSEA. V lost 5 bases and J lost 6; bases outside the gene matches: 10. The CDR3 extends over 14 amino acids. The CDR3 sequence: CSVQSGGPGDTQYF. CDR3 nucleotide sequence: TGCAGCGTTCAGTCAGGGGGCCCGGGTGATACGCAGTATTTT.

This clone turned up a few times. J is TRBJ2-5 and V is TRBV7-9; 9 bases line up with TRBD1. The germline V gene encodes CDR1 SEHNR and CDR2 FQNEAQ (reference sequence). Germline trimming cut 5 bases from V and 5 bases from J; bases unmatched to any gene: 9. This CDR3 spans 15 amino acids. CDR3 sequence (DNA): TGTGCCAGCAGCCACGGGGACAGGGAGGGGGAGACCCAGTACTTC. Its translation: CASSHGDREGETQYF.

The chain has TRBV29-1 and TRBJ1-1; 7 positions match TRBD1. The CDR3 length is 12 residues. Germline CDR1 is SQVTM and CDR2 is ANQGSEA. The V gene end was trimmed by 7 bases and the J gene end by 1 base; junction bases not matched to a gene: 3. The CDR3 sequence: CSARTGNTEAFF. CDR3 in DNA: TGCAGCGCTCGGACAGGGAACACTGAAGCTTTCTTT. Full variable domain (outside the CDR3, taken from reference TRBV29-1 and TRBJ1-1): SAVISQKPSRDICQRGTSLTIQCQVDSQVTMMFWYRQQPGQSLTLIATANQGSEATYESGFVIDKFPISRPNLTFSTLTVSNMSPEDSSIYLCSARTGNTEAFFGQGTRLTVV.

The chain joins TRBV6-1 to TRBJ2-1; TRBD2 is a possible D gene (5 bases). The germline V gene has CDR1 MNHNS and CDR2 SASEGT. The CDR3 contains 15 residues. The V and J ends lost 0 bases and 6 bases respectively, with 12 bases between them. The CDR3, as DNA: TGTGCCAGCAGTGAAGCGGGGAGCTCCCCCAATGAGCAGTTCTTC. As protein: CASSEAGSSPNEQFF.

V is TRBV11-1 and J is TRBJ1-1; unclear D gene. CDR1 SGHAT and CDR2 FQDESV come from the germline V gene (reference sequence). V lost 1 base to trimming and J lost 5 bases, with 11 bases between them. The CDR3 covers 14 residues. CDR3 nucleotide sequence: TGTGCCAGCAGCTTAGGCTCCTCGGGGACTGAAGCTTTCTTT. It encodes CASSLGSSGTEAFF.

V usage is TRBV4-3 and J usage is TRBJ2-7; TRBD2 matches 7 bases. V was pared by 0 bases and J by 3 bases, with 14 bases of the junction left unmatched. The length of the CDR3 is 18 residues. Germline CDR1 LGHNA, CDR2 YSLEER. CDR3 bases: TGCGCCAGCAGCCAAGATCAGGTAGCGGGCCTGGGTTACTACGAGCAGTACTTC. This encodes CASSQDQVAGLGYYEQYF.

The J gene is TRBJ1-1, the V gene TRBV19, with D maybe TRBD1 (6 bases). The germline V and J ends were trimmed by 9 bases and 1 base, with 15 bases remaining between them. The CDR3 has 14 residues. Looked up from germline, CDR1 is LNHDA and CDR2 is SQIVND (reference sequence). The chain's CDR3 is CASAPRTENTEAFF. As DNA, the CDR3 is TGTGCCAGCGCACCCCGGACAGAGAACACTGAAGCTTTCTTT.

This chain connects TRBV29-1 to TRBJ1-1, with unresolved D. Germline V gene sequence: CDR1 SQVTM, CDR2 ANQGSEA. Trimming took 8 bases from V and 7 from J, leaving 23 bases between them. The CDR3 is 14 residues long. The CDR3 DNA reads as TGCAGCATATGGTCTACGATGACGGGATTTGAAGCTTTCTTT. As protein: CSIWSTMTGFEAFF.

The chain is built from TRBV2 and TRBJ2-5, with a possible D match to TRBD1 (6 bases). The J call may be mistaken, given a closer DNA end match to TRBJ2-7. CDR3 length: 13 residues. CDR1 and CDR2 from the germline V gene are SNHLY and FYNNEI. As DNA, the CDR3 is TGTGCCAGCAGTGTAGGACAGCCCTACGAGCAGTACTTC. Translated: CASSVGQPYEQYF.

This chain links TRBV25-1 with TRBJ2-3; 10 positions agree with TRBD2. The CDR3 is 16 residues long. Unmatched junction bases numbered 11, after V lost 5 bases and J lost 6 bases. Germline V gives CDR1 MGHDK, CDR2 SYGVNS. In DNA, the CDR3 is TGTGCCAGCAGTCGAGCGGGAGGGCCTCCGGGGGATACGCAGTATTTT. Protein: CASSRAGGPPGDTQYF. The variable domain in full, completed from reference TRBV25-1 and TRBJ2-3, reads EADIYQTPRYLVIGTGKKITLECSQTMGHDKMYWYQQDPGMELHLIHYSYGVNSTEKGDLSSESTVSRIRTEHFPLTLESARPSHTSQYLCASSRAGGPPGDTQYFGPGTRLTVL.

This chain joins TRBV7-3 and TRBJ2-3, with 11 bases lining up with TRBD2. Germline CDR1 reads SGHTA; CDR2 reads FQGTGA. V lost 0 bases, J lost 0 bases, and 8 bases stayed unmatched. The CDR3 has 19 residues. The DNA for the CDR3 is TGTGCCAGCAGCTTAACCCCGGGACTAGCGGAAAAGAGCACAGATACGCAGTATTTT. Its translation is CASSLTPGLAEKSTDTQYF.

In DNA, the CDR3 is TGTGCCAGCAGTCACCAGGGTTACGCTAACTATGGCTACACCTTC. This codes for CASSHQGYANYGYTF. The V call is TRBV28, the J call TRBJ1-2, with D possibly being TRBD1 (5 bases). V lost 5 bases, J lost 0 bases, and 13 bases lay in between. CDR1 MDHEN and CDR2 SYDVKM come from the germline V gene. The CDR3 totals 15 residues.

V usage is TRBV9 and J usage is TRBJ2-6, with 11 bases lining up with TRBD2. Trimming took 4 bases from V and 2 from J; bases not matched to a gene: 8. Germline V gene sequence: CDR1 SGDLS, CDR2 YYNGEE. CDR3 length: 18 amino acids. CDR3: CASSPLAGGFAGANVLTF. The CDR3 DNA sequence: TGTGCCAGCAGCCCGCTAGCGGGAGGCTTTGCTGGGGCCAACGTCCTGACTTTC.

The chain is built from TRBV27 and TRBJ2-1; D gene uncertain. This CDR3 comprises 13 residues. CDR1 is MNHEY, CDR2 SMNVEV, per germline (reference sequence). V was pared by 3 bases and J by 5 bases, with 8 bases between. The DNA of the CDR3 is TGTGCCAGCAGTTTGAACAGCAACAATGAGCAGTTCTTC. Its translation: CASSLNSNNEQFF.

The CDR3 region has the DNA TGTGCCAGCAGCTTTGGGACAGGCGTACAGCAGTACTTC. Translated: CASSFGTGVQQYF. The chain is built from TRBV7-9 and TRBJ2-7, with 8 bases fitting TRBD1. Germline assignment: CDR1 SEHNR and CDR2 FQNEAQ (reference sequence). J was trimmed by 8 bases and V by 3 bases; bases with no gene match: 6. CDR3 length equals 13 residues.

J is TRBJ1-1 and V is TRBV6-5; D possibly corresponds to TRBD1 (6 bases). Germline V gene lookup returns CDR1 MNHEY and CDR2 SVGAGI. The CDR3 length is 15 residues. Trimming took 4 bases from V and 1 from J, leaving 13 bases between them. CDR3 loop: CASSFQRTANTEAFF. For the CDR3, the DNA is TGTGCCAGCAGTTTCCAACGGACAGCGAACACTGAAGCTTTCTTT.

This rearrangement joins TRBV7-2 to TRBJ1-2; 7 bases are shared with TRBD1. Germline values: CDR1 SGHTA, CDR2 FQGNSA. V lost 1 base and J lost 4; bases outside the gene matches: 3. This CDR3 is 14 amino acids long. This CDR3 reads CASSLGQGIYGYTF. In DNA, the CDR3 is TGTGCCAGCAGCTTAGGACAGGGTATCTATGGCTACACCTTC.

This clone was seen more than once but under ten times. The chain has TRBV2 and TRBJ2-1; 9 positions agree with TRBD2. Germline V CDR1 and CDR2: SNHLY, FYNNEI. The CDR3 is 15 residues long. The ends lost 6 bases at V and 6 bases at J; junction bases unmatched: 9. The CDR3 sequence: CASRFLAGSPNEQFF. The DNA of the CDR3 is TGTGCCAGCAGGTTTCTAGCGGGATCCCCCAATGAGCAGTTCTTC.

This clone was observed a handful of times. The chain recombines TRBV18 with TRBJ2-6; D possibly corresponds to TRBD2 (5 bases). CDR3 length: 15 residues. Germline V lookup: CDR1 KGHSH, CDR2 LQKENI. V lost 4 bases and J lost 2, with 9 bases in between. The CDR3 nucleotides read TGTGCCAGCTCACTCCCGGGGACTGGGGCCAACGTCCTGACTTTC. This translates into CASSLPGTGANVLTF.

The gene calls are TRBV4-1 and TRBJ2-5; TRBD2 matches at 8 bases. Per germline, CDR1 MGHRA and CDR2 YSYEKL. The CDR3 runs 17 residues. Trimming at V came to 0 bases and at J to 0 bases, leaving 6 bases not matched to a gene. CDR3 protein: CASSQDHGGRYQETQYF. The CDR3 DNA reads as TGCGCCAGCAGCCAAGATCATGGCGGGAGGTACCAAGAGACCCAGTACTTC.

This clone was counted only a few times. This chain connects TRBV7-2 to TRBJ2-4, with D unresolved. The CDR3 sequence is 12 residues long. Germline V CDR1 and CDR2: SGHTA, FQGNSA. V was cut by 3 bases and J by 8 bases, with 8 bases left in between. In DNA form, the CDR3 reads TGTGCCAGCAGCTTCCGACGGGACATTCAGTACTTC. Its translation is CASSFRRDIQYF.

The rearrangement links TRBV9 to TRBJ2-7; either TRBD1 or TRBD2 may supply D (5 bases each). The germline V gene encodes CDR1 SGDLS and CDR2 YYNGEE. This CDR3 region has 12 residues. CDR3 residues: CVNRWEPYEQYF. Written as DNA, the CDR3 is TGTGTCAACAGGTGGGAGCCCTACGAGCAGTACTTC.

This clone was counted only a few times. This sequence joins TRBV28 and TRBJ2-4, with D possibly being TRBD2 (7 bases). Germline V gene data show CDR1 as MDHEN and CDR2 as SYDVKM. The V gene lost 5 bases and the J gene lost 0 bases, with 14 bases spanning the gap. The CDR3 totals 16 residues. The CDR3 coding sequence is TGTGCCAGCAGTGACCCGGGGGGCCTAGCCAAAAACATTCAGTACTTC. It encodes CASSDPGGLAKNIQYF.

The CDR3 spells CASSYPSSSYEQYF. CDR3 nucleotide sequence: TGTGCCAGCAGTTACCCGTCTAGCTCCTACGAGCAGTACTTC. This chain uses TRBV28 with TRBJ2-7; D is ambiguous. V shed 4 bases and J shed 0 bases, with 10 bases lying between them. Per germline, CDR1 MDHEN and CDR2 SYDVKM. CDR3 length: 14 residues.

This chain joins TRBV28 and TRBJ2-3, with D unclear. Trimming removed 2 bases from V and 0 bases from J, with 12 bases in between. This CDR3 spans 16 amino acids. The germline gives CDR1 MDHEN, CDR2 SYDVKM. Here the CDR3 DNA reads TGTGCCAGCAGTTTAAAACACCTCAGTAGCACAGATACGCAGTATTTT. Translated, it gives CASSLKHLSSTDTQYF.

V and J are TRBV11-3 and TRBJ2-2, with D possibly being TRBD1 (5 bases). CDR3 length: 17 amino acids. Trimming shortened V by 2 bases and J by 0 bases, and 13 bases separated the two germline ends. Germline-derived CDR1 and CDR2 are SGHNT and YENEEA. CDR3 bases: TGTGCCAGCAGCTTACAGGGCTCGGGCCCGAACACCGGGGAGCTGTTTTTT. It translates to CASSLQGSGPNTGELFF.